The clone carrying this T cell receptor (beta chain) was seen only a few times. Its specificity is unknown. A single record per CDR3 protein comes from TCRdb applying MiXCR to the reads. The sample records approximately 250,000 distinct CDR3 sequences, 10% to 15% being singletons. This entry comes from a study of T cell repertoires in cytomegalovirus infection. Study findings and constraints: HLA-C-restricted CMV-specific TCR beta clonotypes prevailed in the ex vivo response. Totalled public TCR beta family frequency picked out people who carried CMV plus the relevant HLA.

Germline V gene lookup returns CDR1 SGHDN and CDR2 FVKESK. Between the trimmed V and J ends, which lost 1 base and 1 base, there was a span of 14 bases. This CDR3 is built from 18 residues. The specimen sequenced was PBMCs. The sequence derives from a human donor in good health (CMV status not recorded). Some clones in this sample may be carry-over from other donors' samples. The rearrangement joins TRBV14 to TRBJ2-6; no clear D. The CDR3 loop reads CASSQGAVLKSGANVLTF. CDR3 nucleotide sequence: TGTGCCAGCAGCCAAGGGGCGGTCCTAAAGTCTGGGGCCAACGTCCTGACTTTC. The variable domain in full, with the rest retrieved from reference TRBV14 and TRBJ2-6, is EAGVTQFPSHSVIEKGQTVTLRCDPISGHDNLYWYRRVMGKEIKFLLHFVKESKQDESGMPNNRFLAERTGGTYSTLKVQPAELEDSGVYFCASSQGAVLKSGANVLTFGAGSRLTVL.